The 20 T cell receptor beta chains below come from one sample, sequenced in a study of human T cells and chemical hapten exposure. TCRdb reprocessed the RACE reads via MiXCR and lists one record per CDR3 protein. Seen here are about 380,000 distinct CDR3 sequences, about 6% observed once, and the top ten hold less than 6.5%. Regarding time point: patch test 2, 6 weeks after DPC sensitization. Treatment noted: therapeutic diphenylcyclopropenone sensitization with weekly scalp DPC. The material was whole blood, obtained in connection with sensitization to the hapten diphenylcyclopropenone (DPC). The receptors come from a woman between 18 and 29 years old with alopecia areata. Some clones in this sample may be carry-over from other donors' samples.

This clonotype appeared a single time. V usage is TRBV11-3 and J usage is TRBJ2-6; no firm D call. The germline V and J ends were trimmed by 4 bases and 1 base, with 11 bases remaining between them. The CDR3 is 16 amino acids. Germline CDR1 and CDR2: SGHNT and YENEEA. The chain's CDR3 is CASSSSRESGANVLTF. CDR3 nucleotide sequence: TGTGCCAGCAGCTCATCCCGAGAATCTGGGGCCAACGTCCTGACTTTC.

Only a few counts were recorded for this clonotype. This chain connects TRBV7-9 to TRBJ1-1; 7 bases are a match to TRBD1. CDR3 length: 20 amino acids. The junction had 21 bases not matched to a gene; V was cut back by 5 bases and J by 0 bases. Germline CDR1 SEHNR, CDR2 FQNEAQ (reference sequence). The CDR3 spells CASSRTRMQGGIRMNTEAFF. The CDR3 DNA sequence: TGTGCCAGCAGCCGTACGCGCATGCAGGGGGGAATAAGAATGAACACTGAAGCTTTCTTT.

The table lists this clonotype with many counts. The chain joins TRBV5-1 to TRBJ2-5, with 8 bases identical to TRBD2. The CDR3 consists of 17 residues. V trimming: 0 bases; J trimming: 5 bases; junction bases outside the gene matches: 12. Germline lookup yields CDR1 SGHRS and CDR2 YFSETQ. This chain's CDR3 is CASSLAFTGGPGETQYF. In DNA form, the CDR3 reads TGCGCCAGCAGCTTGGCGTTTACGGGGGGGCCTGGTGAGACCCAGTACTTC.

This clonotype was counted ten times or more. The chain uses TRBV7-9 and TRBJ1-2; D is uncertain. Looked up from germline, CDR1 is SEHNR and CDR2 is FQNEAQ (reference sequence). Trimming shortened V by 1 base and J by 4 bases, and 10 bases separated the two germline ends. The CDR3 contains 14 residues. The CDR3 region has the DNA TGTGCCAGCAGCTTAGAAGGCAGCACCTATGGCTACACCTTC. Its translation is CASSLEGSTYGYTF.

This chain uses TRBV20-1 with TRBJ1-3; D remains ambiguous. Germline CDR1 DFQATT, CDR2 SNEGSKA (reference sequence). The CDR3 runs to 12 residues. The V gene lost 0 bases and the J gene lost 2 bases, with 2 bases spanning the gap. The CDR3 loop is CSARDAGNTIYF. The DNA for the CDR3 is TGCAGTGCTAGAGATGCTGGAAACACCATATATTTT.

The table lists this clonotype with many counts. The chain is built from TRBV28 and TRBJ1-5, with TRBD1 as a possible D gene (5 bases). The CDR3 sequence is 15 residues long. In germline, CDR1 is MDHEN, CDR2 SYDVKM. V was pared by 3 bases and J by 6 bases, with 15 bases between. The chain's CDR3 is CASSLRDRGGQPQHF. For the CDR3, the DNA is TGTGCCAGCAGTTTGCGAGACCGGGGCGGTCAGCCCCAGCATTTT. The full variable domain, with the rest looked up from reference TRBV28 and TRBJ1-5, is DVKVTQSSRYLVKRTGEKVFLECVQDMDHENMFWYRQDPGLGLRLIYFSYDVKMKEKGDIPEGYSVSREKKERFSLILESASTNQTSMYLCASSLRDRGGQPQHFGDGTRLSIL.

This clonotype was recorded a few times. The V and J genes are TRBV5-1 and TRBJ1-6; perhaps TRBD1 as D (5 bases). Looked up from germline, CDR1 is SGHRS and CDR2 is YFSETQ. V shed 4 bases and J shed 10 bases, with 15 bases lying between them. The CDR3 runs 14 residues. CDR3 amino acids: CASSQDTAGSPLHF. DNA of the CDR3: TGCGCCAGCAGCCAGGACACCGCGGGATCACCCCTCCACTTT.

This clonotype was recorded at least ten times. In nucleotides, the CDR3 is TGCAGTGCACTCTCTTTATTTGGAGGAAACACCATATATTTT. Protein: CSALSLFGGNTIYF. The V and J genes are TRBV20-1 and TRBJ1-3; D not resolved. Germline lookup yields CDR1 DFQATT and CDR2 SNEGSKA (reference sequence). The length of the CDR3 is 14 residues. V was cut by 6 bases and J by 4 bases, with 16 bases left in between.

A few counts support this clonotype. The chain employs TRBV20-1 and TRBJ2-1; the match to TRBD2 covers 7 bases. V was clipped by 4 bases and J by 10 bases; unmatched bases: 10. This CDR3 comprises 13 residues. CDR1 and CDR2 (germline): DFQATT, SNEGSKA (reference sequence). The CDR3 sequence: CSAISTSLQEQFF. The CDR3 DNA sequence: TGCAGTGCTATCTCGACTAGCCTTCAGGAGCAGTTCTTC.

The rearrangement uses TRBV7-9 and TRBJ2-7; 7 bases are a match to TRBD1. The CDR3 runs to 14 residues. Germline V gives CDR1 SEHNR, CDR2 FQNEAQ (reference sequence). Trimming removed 3 bases from V and 6 bases from J; junction bases left unmatched: 8. The CDR3 DNA sequence: TGTGCCAGCAGCTTGGTACAGGGGAGAGGCGAGCAGTACTTC. Its translation: CASSLVQGRGEQYF.

This clonotype was counted between two and nine times. The chain carries TRBV5-1 and TRBJ1-4; unclear D gene. This CDR3 is 15 amino acids long. V dropped 1 base and J dropped 5 bases, with 12 bases sitting between them. Germline-derived CDR1 and CDR2 are SGHRS and YFSETQ. The CDR3 protein is CASSLTAIENEKLFF. In DNA form, the CDR3 reads TGCGCCAGCAGCTTGACGGCGATAGAAAATGAAAAACTGTTTTTT.

This clonotype was counted many times. The chain is built from TRBV4-1 and TRBJ1-2; 10 bases agree with TRBD1. CDR3 size: 17 residues. Germline-derived CDR1 and CDR2 are MGHRA and YSYEKL. The junction had 8 bases not matched to a gene; V was cut back by 0 bases and J by 4 bases. For the CDR3, the DNA is TGCGCCAGCAGCCAAGAAGGACAGGGGGGCGGTGGCTATGGCTACACCTTC. Residues: CASSQEGQGGGGYGYTF.

This clonotype was counted many times. The gene calls are TRBV25-1 and TRBJ1-4; maybe TRBD1 (5 bases). Germline CDR1 reads MGHDK; CDR2 reads SYGVNS. The CDR3 length is 16 residues. V lost 5 bases and J 0 bases, leaving 13 bases between the germline ends. The CDR3 DNA reads as TGTGCCAGCAGTCTGGGACGGAGGGCAACTAATGAAAAACTGTTTTTT. Its protein product is CASSLGRRATNEKLFF.

This clonotype was seen a few times. V usage is TRBV7-8 and J usage is TRBJ2-5, with D possibly called TRBD1 or TRBD2 (5 bases each). With 4 bases removed from V and 1 base from J, the gap between germline ends came to 10 bases. Germline V gene lookup returns CDR1 SGHVS and CDR2 FQNEAQ. The CDR3 has 14 amino acids. CDR3 nucleotides: TGTGCCAGCAGCTCGGGACGCCGCCAAGAGACCCAGTACTTC. It translates to CASSSGRRQETQYF.

This sequence joins TRBV3-1 and TRBJ1-2; D possibly corresponds to TRBD1 (5 bases). There are 15 residues in the CDR3. Germline V gene sequence: CDR1 LGHDT, CDR2 YNNKEL (reference sequence). The V and J ends lost 4 bases and 4 bases respectively, with 16 bases between them. CDR3 bases: TGTGCCAGCAGCCCGTCGTTGGGGCCGGCCTATGGCTACACCTTC. Protein: CASSPSLGPAYGYTF.

The chain couples TRBV24-1 to TRBJ1-2, with 7 bases lining up with TRBD1. CDR1 and CDR2 (germline): KGHDR, SFDVKD. The CDR3 contains 12 residues. V lost 5 bases to trimming and J lost 8 bases; unmatched junction nucleotides: 4. Here the CDR3 reads CATSVQGFGYTF. CDR3 DNA sequence: TGTGCCACCAGTGTACAGGGGTTCGGCTACACCTTC.

V usage is TRBV3-1 and J usage is TRBJ2-3; 9 nucleotides line up with TRBD2. With 0 bases clipped from V and 3 bases from J, the junction kept 7 bases outside the gene matches. The CDR3 is 17 residues long. Germline V gene sequence: CDR1 LGHDT, CDR2 YNNKEL (reference sequence). DNA for the CDR3: TGTGCCAGCAGCCAAGATTGGGCCAGCGGGGGGACAGATACGCAGTATTTT. Translated, it gives CASSQDWASGGTDTQYF.

This clonotype was observed a handful of times. The V gene is TRBV4-3, the J gene TRBJ1-6, with D possibly matching TRBD1 (6 bases). The CDR3 is made up of 15 amino acids. V lost 1 base, J lost 9 bases, and 13 bases lay in between. CDR1 and CDR2 from the germline V gene are LGHNA and YSLEER. In DNA, the CDR3 is TGCGCCAGCAGCCAAGGGACAGACGGCCGTTCACCCCTCCACTTT. It yields the protein CASSQGTDGRSPLHF.

This clonotype was recorded many times. The rearrangement uses TRBV20-1 and TRBJ1-1, with 7 bases lining up with TRBD1. V shed 6 bases and J 5 bases; nucleotides not matched to a gene: 6. This CDR3 has 12 residues. CDR1 DFQATT and CDR2 SNEGSKA come from the germline V gene (reference sequence). The CDR3 loop reads CSALTGKTEAFF. CDR3 DNA: TGCAGTGCCCTGACAGGGAAGACTGAAGCTTTCTTT.

In this sample, this clonotype turned up a few times. The rearrangement links TRBV6-2 or TRBV6-3 to TRBJ1-2; D ambiguous. This CDR3 spans 11 amino acids. Trimming removed 6 bases at V and 8 bases at J, with 10 bases between. Germline CDR1 reads MNHEY; CDR2 reads SVGEGT. This chain's CDR3 is CASRAGLGYTF. CDR3 in DNA: TGTGCCAGCAGGGCAGGACTCGGCTACACCTTC.